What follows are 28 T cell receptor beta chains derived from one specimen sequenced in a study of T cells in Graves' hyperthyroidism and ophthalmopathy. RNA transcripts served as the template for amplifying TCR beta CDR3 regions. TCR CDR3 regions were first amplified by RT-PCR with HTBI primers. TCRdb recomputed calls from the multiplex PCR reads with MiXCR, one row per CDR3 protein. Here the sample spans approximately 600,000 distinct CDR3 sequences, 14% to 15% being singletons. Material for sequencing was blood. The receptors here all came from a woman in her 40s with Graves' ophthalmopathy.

The CDR3 protein is CASTGTGSGEQYF. DNA of the CDR3: TGTGCCAGCACGGGGACAGGGTCGGGTGAGCAGTACTTC. V and J are TRBV2 and TRBJ2-7, with TRBD1 matching over 9 bases. This CDR3 is 13 amino acids long. Trimming at V came to 7 bases and at J to 7 bases, leaving 8 bases not matched to a gene. Germline lookup yields CDR1 SNHLY and CDR2 FYNNEI.

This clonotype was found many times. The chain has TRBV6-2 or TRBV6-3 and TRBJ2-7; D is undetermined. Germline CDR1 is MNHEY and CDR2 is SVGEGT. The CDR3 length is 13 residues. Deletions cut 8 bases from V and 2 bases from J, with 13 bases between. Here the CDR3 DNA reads TGTGCCAGCGCAGAGACGGAGACCTACGAGCAGTACTTC. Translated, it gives CASAETETYEQYF.

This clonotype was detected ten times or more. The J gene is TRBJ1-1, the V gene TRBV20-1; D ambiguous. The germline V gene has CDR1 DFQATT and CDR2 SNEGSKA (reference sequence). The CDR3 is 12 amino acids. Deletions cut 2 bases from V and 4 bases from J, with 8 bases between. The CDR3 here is CSARSEGTEAFF. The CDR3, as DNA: TGCAGTGCTAGATCTGAGGGCACTGAAGCTTTCTTT.

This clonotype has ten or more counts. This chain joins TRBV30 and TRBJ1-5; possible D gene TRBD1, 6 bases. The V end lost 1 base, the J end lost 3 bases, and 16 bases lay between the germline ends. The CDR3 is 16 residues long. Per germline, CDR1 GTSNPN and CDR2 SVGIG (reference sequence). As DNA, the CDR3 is TGTGCCTGGAGTGAGAAGGGGGACGGGCTCAATCAGCCCCAGCATTTT. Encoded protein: CAWSEKGDGLNQPQHF. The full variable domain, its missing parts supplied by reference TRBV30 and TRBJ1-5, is SQTIHQWPATLVQPVGSPLSLECTVEGTSNPNLYWYRQAAGRGLQLLFYSVGIGQISSEVPQNLSASRPQDRQFILSSKKLLLSDSGFYLCAWSEKGDGLNQPQHFGDGTRLSIL.

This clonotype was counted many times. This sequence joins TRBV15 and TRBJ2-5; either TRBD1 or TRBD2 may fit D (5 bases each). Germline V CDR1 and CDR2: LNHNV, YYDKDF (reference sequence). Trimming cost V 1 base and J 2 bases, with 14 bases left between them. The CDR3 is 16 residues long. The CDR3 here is CATSRGGTGGQETQYF. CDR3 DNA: TGTGCCACCAGCAGAGGGGGGACCGGAGGACAAGAGACCCAGTACTTC.

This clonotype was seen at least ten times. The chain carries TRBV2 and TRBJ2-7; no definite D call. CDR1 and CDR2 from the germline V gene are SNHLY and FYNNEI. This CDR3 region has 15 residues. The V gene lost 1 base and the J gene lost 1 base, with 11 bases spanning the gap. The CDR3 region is CASSEGAERSYEQYF. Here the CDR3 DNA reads TGTGCCAGCAGTGAAGGGGCAGAAAGATCCTACGAGCAGTACTTC. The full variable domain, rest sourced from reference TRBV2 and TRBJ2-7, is EPEVTQTPSHQVTQMGQEVILRCVPISNHLYFYWYRQILGQKVEFLVSFYNNEISEKSEIFDDQFSVERPDGSNFTLKIRSTKLEDSAMYFCASSEGAERSYEQYFGPGTRLTVT.

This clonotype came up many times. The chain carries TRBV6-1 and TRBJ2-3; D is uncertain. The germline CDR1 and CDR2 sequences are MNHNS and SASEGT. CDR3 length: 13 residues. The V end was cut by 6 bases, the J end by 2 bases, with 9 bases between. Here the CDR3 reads CASRTGYTDTQYF. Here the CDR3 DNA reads TGTGCCAGCAGGACTGGTTACACAGATACGCAGTATTTT.

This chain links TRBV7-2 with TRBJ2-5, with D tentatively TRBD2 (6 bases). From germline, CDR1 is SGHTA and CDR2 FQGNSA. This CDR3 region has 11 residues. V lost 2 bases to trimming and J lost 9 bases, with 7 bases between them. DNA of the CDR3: TGTGCCAGCAGCTTACGGGAGTCCCAGTACTTC. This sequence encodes CASSLRESQYF.

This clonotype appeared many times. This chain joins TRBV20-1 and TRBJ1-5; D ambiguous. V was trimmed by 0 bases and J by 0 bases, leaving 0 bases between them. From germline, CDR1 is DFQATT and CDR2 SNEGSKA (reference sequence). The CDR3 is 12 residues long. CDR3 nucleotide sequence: TGCAGTGCTAGAGATAGCAATCAGCCCCAGCATTTT. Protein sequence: CSARDSNQPQHF.

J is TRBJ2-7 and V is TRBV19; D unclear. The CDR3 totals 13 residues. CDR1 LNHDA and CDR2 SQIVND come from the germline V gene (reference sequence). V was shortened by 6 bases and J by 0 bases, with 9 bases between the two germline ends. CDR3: CASRQHSSYEQYF. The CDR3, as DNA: TGTGCCAGTAGACAGCACAGCTCCTACGAGCAGTACTTC.

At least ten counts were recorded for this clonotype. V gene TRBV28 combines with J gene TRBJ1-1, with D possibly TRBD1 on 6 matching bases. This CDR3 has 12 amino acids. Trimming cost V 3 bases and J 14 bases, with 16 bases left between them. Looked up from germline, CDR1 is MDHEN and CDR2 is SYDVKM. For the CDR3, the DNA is TGTGCCAGCAGTTTTAGGGGGGACCTTAAGTTCTTT. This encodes CASSFRGDLKFF.

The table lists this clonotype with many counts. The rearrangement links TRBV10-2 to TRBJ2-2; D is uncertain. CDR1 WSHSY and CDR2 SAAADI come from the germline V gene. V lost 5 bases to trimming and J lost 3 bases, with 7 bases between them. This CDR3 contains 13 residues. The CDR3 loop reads CASSSDYTGELFF. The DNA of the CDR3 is TGCGCCAGCAGTTCTGACTACACCGGGGAGCTGTTTTTT.

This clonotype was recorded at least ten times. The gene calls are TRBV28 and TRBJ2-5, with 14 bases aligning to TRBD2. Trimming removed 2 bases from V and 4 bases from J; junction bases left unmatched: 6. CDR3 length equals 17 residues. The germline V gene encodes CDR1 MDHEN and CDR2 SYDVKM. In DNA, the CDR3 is TGTGCCAGCAGTTTAGCGGGACTAGCGGGAGACAGAGAGACCCAGTACTTC. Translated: CASSLAGLAGDRETQYF. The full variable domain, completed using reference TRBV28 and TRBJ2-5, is DVKVTQSSRYLVKRTGEKVFLECVQDMDHENMFWYRQDPGLGLRLIYFSYDVKMKEKGDIPEGYSVSREKKERFSLILESASTNQTSMYLCASSLAGLAGDRETQYFGPGTRLLVL.

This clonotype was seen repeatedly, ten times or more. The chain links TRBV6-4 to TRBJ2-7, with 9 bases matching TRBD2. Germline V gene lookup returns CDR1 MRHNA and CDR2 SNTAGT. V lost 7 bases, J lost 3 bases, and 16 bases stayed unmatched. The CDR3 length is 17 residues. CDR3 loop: CASTQGRLAGNIYEQYF. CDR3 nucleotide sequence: TGTGCCAGCACCCAAGGGCGGCTAGCGGGAAATATCTACGAGCAGTACTTC.

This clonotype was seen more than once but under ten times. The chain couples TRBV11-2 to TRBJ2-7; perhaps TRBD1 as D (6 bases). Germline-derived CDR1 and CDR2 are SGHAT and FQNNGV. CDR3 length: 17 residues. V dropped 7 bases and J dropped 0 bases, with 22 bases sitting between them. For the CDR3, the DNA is TGTGCCAGCAAACCGAGGGGGATAGTGGGTGCCTCCTACGAGCAGTACTTC. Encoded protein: CASKPRGIVGASYEQYF.

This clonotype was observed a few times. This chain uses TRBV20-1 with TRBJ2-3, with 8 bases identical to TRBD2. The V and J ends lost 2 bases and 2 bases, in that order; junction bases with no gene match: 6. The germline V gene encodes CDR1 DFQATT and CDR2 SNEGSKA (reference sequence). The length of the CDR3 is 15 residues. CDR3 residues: CSARPTSGFTDTQYF. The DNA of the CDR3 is TGCAGTGCTAGACCTACTAGCGGATTCACAGATACGCAGTATTTT.

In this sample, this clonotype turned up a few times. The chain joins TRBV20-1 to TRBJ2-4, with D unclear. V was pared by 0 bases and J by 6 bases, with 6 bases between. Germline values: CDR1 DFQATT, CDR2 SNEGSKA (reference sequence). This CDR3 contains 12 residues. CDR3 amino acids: CSARDGRNIQYF. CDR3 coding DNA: TGCAGTGCTAGAGATGGCAGAAACATTCAGTACTTC.

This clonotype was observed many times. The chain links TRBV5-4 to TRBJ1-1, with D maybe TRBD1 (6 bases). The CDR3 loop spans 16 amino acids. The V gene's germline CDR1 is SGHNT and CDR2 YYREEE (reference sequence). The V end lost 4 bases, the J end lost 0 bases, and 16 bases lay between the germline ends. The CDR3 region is CASSDRTASMNTEAFF. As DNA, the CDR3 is TGTGCCAGCAGCGATCGGACAGCTTCCATGAACACTGAAGCTTTCTTT.

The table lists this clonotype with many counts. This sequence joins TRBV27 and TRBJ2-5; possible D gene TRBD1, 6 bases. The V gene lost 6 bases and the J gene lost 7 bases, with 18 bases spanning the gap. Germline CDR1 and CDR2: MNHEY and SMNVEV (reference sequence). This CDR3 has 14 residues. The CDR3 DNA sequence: TGTGCCAGCAGGACCCGGGACATACAGGGGACCCAGTACTTC. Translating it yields CASRTRDIQGTQYF.

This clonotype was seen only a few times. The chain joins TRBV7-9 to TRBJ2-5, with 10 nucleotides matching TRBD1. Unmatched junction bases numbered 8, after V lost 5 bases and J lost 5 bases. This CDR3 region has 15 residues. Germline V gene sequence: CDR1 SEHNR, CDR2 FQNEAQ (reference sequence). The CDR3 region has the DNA TGTGCCAGCAGCCCCGGGACAGGGGTTGGGGAGACCCAGTACTTC. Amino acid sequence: CASSPGTGVGETQYF.

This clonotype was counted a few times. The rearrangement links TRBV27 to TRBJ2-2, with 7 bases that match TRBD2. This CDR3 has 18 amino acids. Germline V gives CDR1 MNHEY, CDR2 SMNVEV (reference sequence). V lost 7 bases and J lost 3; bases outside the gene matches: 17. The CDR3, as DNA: TGTGCCAGCAACTCTGCGGGAGCCCCCCACGGAGACACCGGGGAGCTGTTTTTT. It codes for CASNSAGAPHGDTGELFF.

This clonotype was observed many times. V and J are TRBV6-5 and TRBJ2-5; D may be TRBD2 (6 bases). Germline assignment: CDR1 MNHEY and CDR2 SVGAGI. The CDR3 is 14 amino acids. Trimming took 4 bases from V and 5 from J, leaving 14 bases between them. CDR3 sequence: CASSWTGLPETQYF. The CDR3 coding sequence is TGTGCCAGCAGTTGGACTGGACTACCGGAGACCCAGTACTTC.

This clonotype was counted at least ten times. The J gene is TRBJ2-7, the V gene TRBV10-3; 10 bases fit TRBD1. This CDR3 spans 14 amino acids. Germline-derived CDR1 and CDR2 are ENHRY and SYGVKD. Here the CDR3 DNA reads TGTGCAACTCTACCGGGACAGGGGACCTACGAGCAGTACTTC. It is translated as CATLPGQGTYEQYF.

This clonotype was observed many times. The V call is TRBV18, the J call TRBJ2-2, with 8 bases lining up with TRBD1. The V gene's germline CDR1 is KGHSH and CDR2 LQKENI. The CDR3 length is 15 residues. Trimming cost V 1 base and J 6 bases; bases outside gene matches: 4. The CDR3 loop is CASSPRDRSSGELFF. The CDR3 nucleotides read TGTGCCAGCTCACCACGGGACAGGTCCTCCGGGGAGCTGTTTTTT.

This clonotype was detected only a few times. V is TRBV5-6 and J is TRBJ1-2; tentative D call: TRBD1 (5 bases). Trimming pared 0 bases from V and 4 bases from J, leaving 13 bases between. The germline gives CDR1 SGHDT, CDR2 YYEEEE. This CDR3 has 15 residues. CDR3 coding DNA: TGTGCCAGCAGCTTGGATGGAGCGGGGACCTATGGCTACACCTTC. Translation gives CASSLDGAGTYGYTF. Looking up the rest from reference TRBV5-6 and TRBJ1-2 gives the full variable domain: DAGVTQSPTHLIKTRGQQVTLRCSPKSGHDTVSWYQQALGQGPQFIFQYYEEEERQRGNFPDRFSGHQFPNYSSELNVNALLLGDSALYLCASSLDGAGTYGYTFGSGTRLTVV.

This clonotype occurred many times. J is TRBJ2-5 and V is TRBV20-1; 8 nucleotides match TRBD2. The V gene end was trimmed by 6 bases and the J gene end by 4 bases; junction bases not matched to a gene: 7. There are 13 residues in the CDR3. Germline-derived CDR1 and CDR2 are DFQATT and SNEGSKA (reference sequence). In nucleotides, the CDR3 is TGCAGTGCCGTGGCGGGAGGAACAGAGACCCAGTACTTC. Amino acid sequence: CSAVAGGTETQYF.

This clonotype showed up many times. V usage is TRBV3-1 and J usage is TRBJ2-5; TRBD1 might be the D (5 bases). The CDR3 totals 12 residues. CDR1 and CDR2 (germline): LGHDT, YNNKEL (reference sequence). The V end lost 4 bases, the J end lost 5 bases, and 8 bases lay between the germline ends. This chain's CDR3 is CASSRQGETQYF. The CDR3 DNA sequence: TGTGCCAGCAGCCGCCAGGGCGAGACCCAGTACTTC.

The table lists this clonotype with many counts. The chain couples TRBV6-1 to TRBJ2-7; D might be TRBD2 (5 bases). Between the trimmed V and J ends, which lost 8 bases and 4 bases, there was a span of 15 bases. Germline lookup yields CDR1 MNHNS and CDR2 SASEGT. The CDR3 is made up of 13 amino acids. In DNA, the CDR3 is TGTGCCAGCTGGGGTGGGAGTGGGTACGAGCAGTACTTC. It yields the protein CASWGGSGYEQYF.